This section outlines one T cell receptor beta chain sequence together with its context. V was trimmed by 0 bases and J by 3 bases, leaving 6 bases between them. Looked up from germline, CDR1 is SGHTA and CDR2 is FQGNSA. The CDR3 contains 14 residues. The record originates from a study of blood T cell repertoires in COVID-19. Study at large: COVID-19 samples from acute and convalescent phases originated in the United States, Italy and Spain. From T cells, B-cell-depleted T cells, or PBMCs came the material, which was cDNA or gDNA.

Per the original methods: Amplification with reference gene primers provided the estimates of nucleated cell counts. The assay was immunoSEQ multiplex PCR, and TCRdb's table has in-frame clones only and misses some. V, J and clone size reflect that table, while D and trimming were determined from the DNA. Of fewer than 250,000 clones listed, about four fifths are singletons. The rearrangement uses TRBV7-2 and TRBJ1-3; unclear D gene. This TCR derives from a woman in her sixties or seventies with acute or convalescent COVID-19. The sample was peripheral blood. CDR3 sequence: CASSLAFGGNTIYF. The CDR3 DNA follows: TGTGCCAGCAGCTTAGCTTTCGGTGGAAACACCATATATTTT.